The T cell receptor beta chain described here comes from a study of cytomegalovirus exposure and HLA in healthy donors. Sequenced by immunoSEQ multiplex PCR; TCRdb stores in-frame clones only, minus some. The sample includes about 330,000 clones, 87% of them seen just once. The donors were members of the validation cohort, which comprised more than 90 subjects and was separate from the first cohort of 666 subjects. The V gene lost 5 bases and the J gene lost 6 bases, with 14 bases spanning the gap. In germline, CDR1 is SEHNR, CDR2 FQNEAQ (reference sequence). The CDR3 has 13 residues. For this clone: Its cognate antigen is unknown.

Whole-study results and caveats: Testing in vitro showed three CMV-associated chains specific for CMV antigens. Reportedly, cytomegalovirus status was diagnosed with high sensitivity and specificity.

The sequence was obtained from a woman aged 30 to 39 in good health and CMV-seropositive. This chain links TRBV7-9 with TRBJ2-7; D remains unclear. The sample comprised PBMCs. CDR3 nucleotide sequence: TGTGCCAGCAGCCCCCGCGGAGTCATCGAGCAGTACTTC. This gives the protein CASSPRGVIEQYF.